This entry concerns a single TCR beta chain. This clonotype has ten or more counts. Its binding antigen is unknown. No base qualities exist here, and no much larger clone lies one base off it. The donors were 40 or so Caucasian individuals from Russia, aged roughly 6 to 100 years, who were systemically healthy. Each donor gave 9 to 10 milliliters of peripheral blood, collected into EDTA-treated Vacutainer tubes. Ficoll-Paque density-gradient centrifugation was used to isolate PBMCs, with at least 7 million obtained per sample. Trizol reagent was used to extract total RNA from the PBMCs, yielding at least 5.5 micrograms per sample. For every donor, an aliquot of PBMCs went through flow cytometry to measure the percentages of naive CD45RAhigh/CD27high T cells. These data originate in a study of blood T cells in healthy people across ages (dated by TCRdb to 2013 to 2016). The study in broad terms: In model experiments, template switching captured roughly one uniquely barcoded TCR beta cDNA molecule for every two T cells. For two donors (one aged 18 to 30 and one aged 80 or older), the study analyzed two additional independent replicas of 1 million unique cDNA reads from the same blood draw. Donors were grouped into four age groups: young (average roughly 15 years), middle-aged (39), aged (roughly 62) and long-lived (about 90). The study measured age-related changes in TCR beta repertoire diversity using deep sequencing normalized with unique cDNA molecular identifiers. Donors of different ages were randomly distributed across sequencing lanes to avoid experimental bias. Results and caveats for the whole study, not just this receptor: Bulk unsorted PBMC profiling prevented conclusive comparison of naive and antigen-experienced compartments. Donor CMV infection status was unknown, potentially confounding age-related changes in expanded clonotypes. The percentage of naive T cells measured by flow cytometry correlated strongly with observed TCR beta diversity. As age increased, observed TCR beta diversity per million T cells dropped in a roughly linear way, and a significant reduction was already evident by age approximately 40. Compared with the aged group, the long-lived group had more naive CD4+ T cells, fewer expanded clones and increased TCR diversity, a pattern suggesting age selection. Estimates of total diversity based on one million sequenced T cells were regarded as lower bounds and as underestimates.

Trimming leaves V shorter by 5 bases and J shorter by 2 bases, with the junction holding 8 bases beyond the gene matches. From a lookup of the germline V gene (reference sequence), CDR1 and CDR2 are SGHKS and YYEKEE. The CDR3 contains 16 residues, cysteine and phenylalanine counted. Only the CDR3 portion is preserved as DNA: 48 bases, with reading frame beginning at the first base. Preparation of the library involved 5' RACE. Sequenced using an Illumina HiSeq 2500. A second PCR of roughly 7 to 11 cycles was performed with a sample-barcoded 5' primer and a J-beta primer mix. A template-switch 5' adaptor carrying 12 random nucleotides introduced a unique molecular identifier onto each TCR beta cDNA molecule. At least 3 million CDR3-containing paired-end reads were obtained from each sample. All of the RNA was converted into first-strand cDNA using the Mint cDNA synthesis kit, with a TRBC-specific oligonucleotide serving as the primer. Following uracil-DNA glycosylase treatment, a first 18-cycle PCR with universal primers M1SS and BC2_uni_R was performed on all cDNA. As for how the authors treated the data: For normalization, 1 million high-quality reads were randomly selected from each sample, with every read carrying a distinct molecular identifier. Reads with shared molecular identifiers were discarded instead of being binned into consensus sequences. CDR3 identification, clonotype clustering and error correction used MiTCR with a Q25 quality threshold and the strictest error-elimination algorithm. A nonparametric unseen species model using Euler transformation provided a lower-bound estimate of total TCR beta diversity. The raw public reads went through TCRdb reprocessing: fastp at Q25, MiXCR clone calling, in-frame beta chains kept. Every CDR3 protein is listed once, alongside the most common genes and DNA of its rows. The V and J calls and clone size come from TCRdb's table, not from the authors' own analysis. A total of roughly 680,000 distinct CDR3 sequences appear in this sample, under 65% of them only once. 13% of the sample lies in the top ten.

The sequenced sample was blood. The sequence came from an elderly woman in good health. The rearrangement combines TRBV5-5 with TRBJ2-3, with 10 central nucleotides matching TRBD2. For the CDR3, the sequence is CASSSRLAGPTDTQYF. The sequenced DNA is TGTGCCAGCAGTTCCCGACTAGCGGGCCCCACAGATACGCAGTATTTT. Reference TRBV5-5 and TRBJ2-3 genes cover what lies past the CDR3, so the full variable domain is DAGVTQSPTHLIKTRGQQVTLRCSPISGHKSVSWYQQVLGQGPQFIFQYYEKEERGRGNFPDRFSARQFPNYSSELNVNALLLGDSALYLCASSSRLAGPTDTQYFGPGTRLTVL.